This T cell receptor beta chain was observed in a study of Ad26.COV2.S vaccination and SARS-CoV-2 variants. Study context: Into the muscle, Ad26.COV2.S was dosed once or twice, 56 days apart.

Clones were read by immunoSEQ multiplex PCR, and TCRdb kept only the in-frame ones, dropping some. The table has approximately 340,000 clones, 70% to 90% seen once; the top ten hold roughly 3.3%. The treatment is: 15 to 20 received Ad26.COV2.S at low or high dose, single or two shots; about 5 received placebo; per-sample allocation not given. Repertoires come from day 63 after the first vaccine or placebo injection. Participants' vaccine, an Ad26 vector, delivered Wuhan-strain SARS-CoV-2 spike. Details on this clone: Antigen unknown.

Study-level points and caveats: Similar non-spike TCR breadth was observed in recipients of vaccine and of placebo. Vaccinees showed greater spike-specific TCR breadth than placebo recipients.

The clonotype was recovered from a person aged 18-65 years who received the Ad26.COV2.S COVID-19 vaccine or a placebo. The sample here was peripheral blood, taken in a trial of Ad26.COV2.S vaccine versus placebo.

The CDR3 nucleotides read TGTGCCAGCAGCTTGGCCCCGACAGGCTATGGCTACACCTTC. Amino acids: CASSLAPTGYGYTF. The chain combines TRBV5-5 with TRBJ1-2; D is perhaps TRBD1 (6 bases). Deletions cut 0 bases from V and 4 bases from J, with 10 bases between. Germline loops: CDR1 SGHKS, CDR2 YYEKEE (reference sequence). The length of the CDR3 is 14 residues.